There are a few counts of the clone carrying this TCR beta chain. Its antigen is undetermined. This specimen belongs to a study of CD8 T cells in ankylosing spondylitis. Study-wide findings and caveats: Significantly higher representation of disease-linked clones was reported for matched ankylosing spondylitis synovial fluid.

Via MiXCR, TCRdb re-called the 5' RACE reads, giving one row per CDR3 protein. In the table there are 31,000 or so distinct CDR3 sequences, less than 40% of which are singletons. CDR1 is SNHLY and CDR2 is FYNNEI in the germline V gene. V lost 7 bases, J lost 2 bases, and 15 bases lay in between. This CDR3 contains 14 residues. The receptor's source is a male donor with ankylosing spondylitis. Sequenced input: synovial fluid, either unsorted or a sorted T cell fraction (not recorded which). The chain employs TRBV2 and TRBJ2-7, with D possibly matching TRBD2 (5 bases). DNA of the CDR3: TGTGCCAGCAACCCTTCCGGGGTCCCCTACGAGCAGTACGTC. Translated, it gives CASNPSGVPYEQYV.